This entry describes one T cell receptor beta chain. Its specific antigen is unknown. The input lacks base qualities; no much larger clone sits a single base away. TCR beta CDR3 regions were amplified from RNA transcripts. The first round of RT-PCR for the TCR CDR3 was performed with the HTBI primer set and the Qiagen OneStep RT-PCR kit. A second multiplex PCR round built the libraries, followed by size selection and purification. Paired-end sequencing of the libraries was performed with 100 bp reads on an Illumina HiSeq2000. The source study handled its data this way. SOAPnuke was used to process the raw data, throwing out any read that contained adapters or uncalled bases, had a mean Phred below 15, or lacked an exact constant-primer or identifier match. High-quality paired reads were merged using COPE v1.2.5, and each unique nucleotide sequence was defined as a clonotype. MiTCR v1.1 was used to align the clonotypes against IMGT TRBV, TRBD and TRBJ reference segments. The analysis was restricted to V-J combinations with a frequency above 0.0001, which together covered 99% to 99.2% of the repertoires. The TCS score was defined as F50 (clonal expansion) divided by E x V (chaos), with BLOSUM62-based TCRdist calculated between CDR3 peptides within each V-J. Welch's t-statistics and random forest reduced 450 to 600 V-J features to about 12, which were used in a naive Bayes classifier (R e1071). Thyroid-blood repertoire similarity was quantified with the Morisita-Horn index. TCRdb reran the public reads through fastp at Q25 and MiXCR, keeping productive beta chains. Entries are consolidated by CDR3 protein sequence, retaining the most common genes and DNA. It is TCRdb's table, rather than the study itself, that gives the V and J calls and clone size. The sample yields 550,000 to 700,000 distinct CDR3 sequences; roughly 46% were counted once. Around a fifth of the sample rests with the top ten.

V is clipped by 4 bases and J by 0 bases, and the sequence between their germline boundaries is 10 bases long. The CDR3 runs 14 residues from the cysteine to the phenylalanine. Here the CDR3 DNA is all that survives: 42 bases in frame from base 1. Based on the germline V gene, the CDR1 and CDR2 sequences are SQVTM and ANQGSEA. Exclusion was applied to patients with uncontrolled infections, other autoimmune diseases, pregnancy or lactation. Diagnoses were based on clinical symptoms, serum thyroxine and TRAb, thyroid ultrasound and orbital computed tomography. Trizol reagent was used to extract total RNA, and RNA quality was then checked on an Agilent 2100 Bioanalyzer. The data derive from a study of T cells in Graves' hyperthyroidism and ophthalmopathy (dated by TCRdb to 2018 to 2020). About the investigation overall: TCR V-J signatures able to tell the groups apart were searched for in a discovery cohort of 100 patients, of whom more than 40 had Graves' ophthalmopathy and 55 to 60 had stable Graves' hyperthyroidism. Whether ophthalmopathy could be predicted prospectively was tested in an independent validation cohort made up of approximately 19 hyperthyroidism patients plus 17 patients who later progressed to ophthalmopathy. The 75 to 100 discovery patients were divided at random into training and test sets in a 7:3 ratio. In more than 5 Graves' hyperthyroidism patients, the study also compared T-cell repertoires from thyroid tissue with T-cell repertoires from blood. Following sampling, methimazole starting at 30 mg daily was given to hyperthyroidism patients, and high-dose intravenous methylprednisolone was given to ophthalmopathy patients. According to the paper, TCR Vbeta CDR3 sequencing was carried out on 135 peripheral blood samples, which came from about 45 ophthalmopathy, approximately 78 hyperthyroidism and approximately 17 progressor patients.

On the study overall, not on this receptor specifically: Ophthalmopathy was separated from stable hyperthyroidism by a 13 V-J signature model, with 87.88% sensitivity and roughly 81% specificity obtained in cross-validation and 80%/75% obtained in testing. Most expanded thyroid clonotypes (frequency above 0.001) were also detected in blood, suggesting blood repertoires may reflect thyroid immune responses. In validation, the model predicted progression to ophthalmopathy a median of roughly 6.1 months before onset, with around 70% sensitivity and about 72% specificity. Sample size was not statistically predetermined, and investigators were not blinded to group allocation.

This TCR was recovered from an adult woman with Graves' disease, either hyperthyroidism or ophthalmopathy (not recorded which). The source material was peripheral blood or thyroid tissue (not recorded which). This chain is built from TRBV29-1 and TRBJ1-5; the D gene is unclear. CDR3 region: CSVVSRDSNQPQHF. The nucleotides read TGCAGCGTTGTCTCCAGAGATAGCAATCAGCCCCAGCATTTT.